This T cell receptor beta chain was identified during a study of T cell repertoires in cytomegalovirus infection. Study as a whole: A matching HLA type, together with CMV infection, was signaled by public TCR beta signatures. Findings and limits, study-wide: The cumulative frequency of public TCR beta families identified carriers of CMV plus the relevant HLA. Clonotype analysis showed dominance of the ex vivo response by HLA-C-restricted CMV-specific TCR beta clonotypes.

About this clonotype: The antigen is unknown.

V dropped 6 bases and J dropped 4 bases, with 15 bases sitting between them. Germline values: CDR1 DFQATT, CDR2 SNEGSKA (reference sequence). The CDR3 contains 13 residues. TCRdb re-called the reads with MiXCR, one entry per CDR3 protein. The sample includes around 440,000 distinct CDR3 sequences, about 10% seen only once; the top ten take 9.5% to 13%. The genes are TRBV20-1 and TRBJ1-2, with a tentative D call TRBD1 (6 bases). Sequences were obtained from PBMCs. The sequence came from a human donor in good health (CMV status not recorded). Some clones in this sample may be carry-over from other donors' samples. In DNA form, the CDR3 reads TGCAGTGCCGGTGGGGGCCGTGGCTATGGCTACACCTTC. This sequence encodes CSAGGGRGYGYTF.